Listed below are T cell receptor beta chains from one sample, sequenced in a study of brain metastases from non-small cell lung cancer. Sequenced by immunoSEQ multiplex PCR; TCRdb stores in-frame clones only, minus some. The sample yields around 1,000 clones, 80% to 90% seen once. The sample was tumor-adjacent normal tissue. These receptor sequences come from a donor aged 40 or older with non-small cell lung cancer. CDR3s include the opening cysteine and the closing phenylalanine or tryptophan. The order of the fields is clone size, D gene, J gene, V gene, CDR3 protein, CDR3 DNA. A D gene is named only where the DNA matches it firmly. The size field is filled for only some rows; it gives once, few, many or a size class.

size: NA; D: NA; J: TRBJ2-7; V: TRBV6-5; CDR3: CASSPPGRPPYEQYF; DNA: TGTGCCAGCAGTCCCCCGGGACGGCCGCCCTACGAGCAGTACTTC
size: NA; D: NA; J: TRBJ1-4; V: TRBV7-2; CDR3: CASSEKGAGSEKLFF; DNA: TGTGCCAGCAGCGAGAAAGGGGCAGGGAGTGAAAAACTGTTTTTT
size: NA; D: TRBD1; J: TRBJ2-1; V: TRBV9; CDR3: CASSANPGQELNEQFF; DNA: TGTGCCAGCAGCGCCAATCCGGGACAGGAACTTAATGAGCAGTTCTTC
size: once; D: NA; J: TRBJ2-7; V: TRBV9; CDR3: CASSVDPSSYEQYF; DNA: TGTGCCAGCAGCGTAGATCCTAGCTCCTACGAGCAGTACTTC
size: NA; D: NA; J: TRBJ2-1; V: TRBV7-3; CDR3: CASSLNRNYNEQFF; DNA: TGTGCCAGCAGCTTAAACAGAAACTACAATGAGCAGTTCTTC
size: NA; D: NA; J: TRBJ1-6; V: TRBV27; CDR3: CASSQMTGSYNSPLHF; DNA: TGTGCCAGCAGCCAGATGACAGGCTCCTATAATTCACCCCTCCACTTT
size: NA; D: NA; J: TRBJ2-2; V: TRBV6-5; CDR3: CAIARDIANTGELFF; DNA: TGTGCCATCGCCCGGGACATCGCTAACACCGGGGAGCTGTTTTTT
size: NA; D: TRBD1; J: TRBJ2-7; V: TRBV25-1; CDR3: CASRQGKGEQYF; DNA: TGTGCCAGCAGACAGGGGAAGGGCGAGCAGTACTTC
size: NA; D: TRBD1; J: TRBJ1-4; V: TRBV13; CDR3: CASSLAGPGGKLFF; DNA: TGTGCCAGCAGCTTGGCAGGGCCAGGGGGAAAACTGTTTTTT
size: NA; D: TRBD2; J: TRBJ2-3; V: TRBV3-1/TRBV3-2; CDR3: CASSQAGTSGGGTDTQYF; DNA: TGTGCCAGCAGCCAAGCCGGGACTAGCGGGGGCGGCACAGATACGCAGTATTTT
size: NA; D: NA; J: TRBJ1-1; V: TRBV5-4; CDR3: CASSAARQMNTEAFF; DNA: TGTGCCAGCAGCGCGGCTAGGCAGATGAACACTGAAGCTTTCTTT
size: NA; D: NA; J: TRBJ2-3; V: TRBV10-3; CDR3: CAISVSIRADTQYF; DNA: TGTGCCATCAGTGTCTCTATCAGAGCAGATACGCAGTATTTT
size: NA; D: TRBD2; J: TRBJ2-5; V: TRBV9; CDR3: CPSRGYRGGAVVGETQYF; DNA: TGCCCCAGCCGCGGGTATCGCGGGGGGGCGGTTGTCGGGGAGACCCAGTACTTC
size: NA; D: NA; J: TRBJ2-2; V: TRBV24-1; CDR3: CATSEGWGSNTGELFF; DNA: TGTGCCACTAGTGAGGGTTGGGGGTCGAACACCGGGGAGCTGTTTTTT
size: NA; D: NA; J: TRBJ1-1; V: TRBV4-2; CDR3: CASKTTRPAPPEAFF; DNA: TGTGCTAGCAAGACAACTAGACCGGCCCCTCCTGAAGCTTTCTTT
size: NA; D: NA; J: TRBJ1-2; V: TRBV14; CDR3: CASSPRWGDGYTF; DNA: TGTGCCAGCAGCCCAAGATGGGGGGATGGCTACACCTTC
size: NA; D: NA; J: TRBJ2-1; V: TRBV5-1; CDR3: CASSLILNDEQFF; DNA: TGCGCCAGCAGCTTGATTTTAAACGATGAGCAGTTCTTC
size: NA; D: NA; J: TRBJ2-1; V: TRBV5-8; CDR3: CASSFGSQVYTDEQFF; DNA: TGTGCCAGCAGCTTCGGGTCTCAGGTCTATACCGATGAGCAGTTCTTC
size: NA; D: NA; J: TRBJ1-1; V: TRBV10-3; CDR3: CAIRAWTENTEAFF; DNA: TGTGCCATCAGGGCCTGGACAGAAAACACTGAAGCTTTCTTT
size: NA; D: NA; J: TRBJ1-2; V: TRBV5-6; CDR3: CASSLDVTVYGYTF; DNA: TGTGCCAGCAGCTTGGACGTGACAGTCTATGGCTACACCTTC
size: NA; D: TRBD2; J: TRBJ2-6; V: TRBV4-3; CDR3: CANSLAGGSGANVLTF; DNA: TGCGCCAACAGCCTAGCGGGGGGCTCTGGGGCCAACGTCCTGACTTTC
size: NA; D: NA; J: TRBJ2-2; V: TRBV7-3; CDR3: CASSPGLFTGELFF; DNA: TGTGCCAGCAGCCCCGGACTATTTACCGGGGAGCTGTTTTTT
size: NA; D: NA; J: TRBJ2-7; V: TRBV7-8; CDR3: CASSGIRDAYEQYF; DNA: TGTGCCAGCAGTGGGATACGAGACGCCTACGAGCAGTACTTC
size: NA; D: NA; J: TRBJ1-3; V: TRBV4-2; CDR3: CASSQVRVFGNTIYF; DNA: TGTGCCAGCAGCCAAGTTAGGGTTTTTGGAAACACCATATATTTT
size: NA; D: TRBD1; J: TRBJ2-3; V: TRBV18; CDR3: CASSPATGGTDTQYF; DNA: TGTGCCAGCTCACCAGCGACAGGGGGCACAGATACGCAGTATTTT
size: few; D: NA; J: TRBJ2-7; V: TRBV6-1; CDR3: CASSEFLNYEQYF; DNA: TGTGCCAGCAGTGAATTTCTAAACTACGAGCAGTACTTC
size: NA; D: TRBD2; J: TRBJ2-1; V: TRBV27; CDR3: CASKSETSGGDEQFF; DNA: TGTGCCAGCAAATCCGAGACTAGCGGGGGAGATGAGCAGTTCTTC
size: NA; D: TRBD1; J: TRBJ1-1; V: TRBV28; CDR3: CASSLRWTGLTEAFF; DNA: TGTGCCAGCAGTTTACGGTGGACAGGGCTCACTGAAGCTTTCTTT
size: NA; D: TRBD1; J: TRBJ2-5; V: TRBV7-2; CDR3: CASSPRQGRGETQYF; DNA: TGTGCCAGCAGCCCAAGACAGGGTCGGGGAGAGACCCAGTACTTC
size: NA; D: TRBD1; J: TRBJ1-5; V: TRBV6-5; CDR3: CASSQTTGVDQPQHF; DNA: TGTGCCAGCAGTCAGACCACAGGGGTGGATCAGCCCCAGCATTTT
size: NA; D: NA; J: TRBJ2-1; V: TRBV7-2; CDR3: CASSLEPRFSDNEQFF; DNA: TGTGCCAGCAGCTTGGAACCCCGGTTTTCCGACAATGAGCAGTTCTTC